This is a list of T cell receptor beta chains from one sample in a study of blood T cell repertoires in COVID-19. Only in-frame clones appear in the TCRdb table, and some are missing; sequencing was by immunoSEQ multiplex PCR. Found here are more than 400,000 clones, about nine tenths of them singletons; the top ten hold roughly 0.66%. Sequenced sample: PBMCs or T cells enriched from blood (not recorded which). The receptors were gathered from a man aged 18 to 29 who had recovered from COVID-19. Each CDR3 is given with its conserved first and last residue. Each record gives: J gene, clone size, V gene, D gene, CDR3 protein, CDR3 DNA. The D gene is left open where the match is weak. Size is omitted from some rows. Given values are once, few, many or a class for expanded clones.

>TRBJ1-1|NA|TRBV21-1|NA
CASSKTGAMSTEAFF
TGTGCCAGCAGCAAAACAGGGGCGATGTCCACTGAAGCTTTCTTT
>TRBJ1-6|NA|TRBV6-5|NA
CASSYSPIRDSPLHF
TGTGCCAGCAGTTACTCGCCCATCCGGGATTCACCCCTCCACTTT
>TRBJ1-5|few|TRBV19|NA
CASSIPPAGSNQPQHF
TGTGCCAGTAGTATCCCCCCCGCCGGTAGCAATCAGCCCCAGCATTTT
>TRBJ1-2|NA|TRBV2|TRBD1
CASSERQGAPQTGYTF
TGTGCCAGCAGTGAGAGACAGGGGGCGCCGCAAACTGGCTACACCTTC
>TRBJ2-7|NA|TRBV11-2|TRBD2
CASSMTSGRLYEQYF
TGTGCCAGCAGCATGACTAGCGGGAGACTCTACGAGCAGTACTTC
>TRBJ2-7|NA|TRBV19|TRBD2
CATRQRGLSSYEQYF
TGTGCCACAAGGCAGCGGGGGCTAAGCTCCTACGAGCAGTACTTC
>TRBJ1-6|NA|TRBV18|NA
CASSPLPSSGNSPLHF
TGTGCCAGCTCACCTCTTCCCTCGAGCGGTAATTCACCCCTCCACTTT
>TRBJ1-4|NA|TRBV18|NA
CASSKQATNEKLFF
TGTGCCAGCTCAAAACAAGCAACTAATGAAAAACTGTTTTTT
>TRBJ2-5|NA|TRBV4-1|NA
CASSQRVLDAAGAQYF
TGCGCCAGCAGCCAAAGGGTGCTGGACGCCGCAGGGGCCCAGTACTTC
>TRBJ1-5|few|TRBV28|NA
CASTHTRGISNQPQHF
TGTGCCAGCACCCACACCAGGGGAATCAGCAATCAGCCCCAGCATTTT
>TRBJ2-7|NA|TRBV5-1|NA
CASSWPVGRMDEQYF
TGCGCCAGCAGCTGGCCGGTGGGGAGGATGGACGAGCAGTACTTC
>TRBJ2-5|NA|TRBV28|NA
CASSPSNYPDKETQYF
TGTGCCAGCAGTCCCTCCAACTACCCCGATAAGGAGACCCAGTACTTC
>TRBJ1-4|NA|TRBV7-2|TRBD1
CASSSQPGQINEKLFF
TGTGCCAGCAGTTCCCAACCGGGACAGATTAATGAAAAACTGTTTTTT
>TRBJ2-2|NA|TRBV4-1|TRBD2
CASSQATSGRGTLNTGELFF
TGCGCCAGCAGCCAAGCGACTAGCGGGAGGGGAACACTCAACACCGGGGAGCTGTTTTTT
>TRBJ2-2|few|TRBV5-1|TRBD2
CASSFVTSGGTGELFF
TGCGCCAGCAGTTTTGTCACTAGCGGAGGAACCGGGGAGCTGTTTTTT
>TRBJ1-2|NA|TRBV18|NA
CASSPRGGAATNYGYTF
TGTGCCAGCTCACCAAGGGGAGGGGCAGCAACCAACTATGGCTACACCTTC
>TRBJ1-2|NA|TRBV2|NA
CASSDRGSTNYGYTF
TGTGCCAGCAGTGACAGGGGCAGTACAAACTATGGCTACACCTTC
>TRBJ1-6|once|TRBV2|NA
CASSDEIGSPLHF
TGTGCCAGCAGTGACGAGATCGGTTCACCCCTCCACTTT
>TRBJ2-3|NA|TRBV19|TRBD2
CASRITSGGSTDTQYF
TGTGCCAGTAGGATAACTAGCGGGGGAAGCACAGATACGCAGTATTTT
>TRBJ2-3|once|TRBV10-3|TRBD2
CAIRMGLARGTDTQYF
TGTGCCATCAGGATGGGACTAGCACGGGGGACAGATACGCAGTATTTT
>TRBJ2-7|NA|TRBV19|TRBD2
CASTLTSGAYEQYF
TGTGCCAGTACCCTGACTAGCGGGGCCTACGAGCAGTACTTC
>TRBJ1-6|NA|TRBV14|NA
CASSRGFVAGGSPLHF
TGTGCCAGCAGCCGGGGTTTCGTCGCGGGGGGATCACCCCTCCACTTT
>TRBJ1-2|NA|TRBV19|NA
CASSITRVHGYTF
TGTGCCAGTAGTATTACCAGGGTACACGGCTACACCTTC
>TRBJ2-3|NA|TRBV5-1|NA
CASSLASAGDTQYF
TGCGCCAGCAGCTTGGCGTCAGCGGGAGATACGCAGTATTTT
>TRBJ1-6|NA|TRBV30|TRBD1
CAWSVGDRNNSPLHF
TGTGCCTGGAGTGTAGGGGACAGAAATAATTCACCCCTCCACTTT
>TRBJ2-1|NA|TRBV28|TRBD2
CASSFPRGDYNEQFF
TGTGCCAGCAGTTTCCCCCGGGGGGACTACAATGAGCAGTTCTTC
>TRBJ1-1|once|TRBV19|NA
CASSSGTWRLINTEAFF
TGTGCCAGTAGCTCCGGGACATGGCGCCTGATAAACACTGAAGCTTTCTTT
>TRBJ2-7|few|TRBV10-3|TRBD1
CAISEGQDSYEQYF
TGTGCCATCAGTGAGGGACAGGATTCCTACGAGCAGTACTTC
>TRBJ1-1|NA|TRBV28|TRBD1
CASVDRGGTEAFF
TGTGCCAGCGTAGACAGGGGGGGCACTGAAGCTTTCTTT
>TRBJ1-1|NA|TRBV30|NA
CAWSRQGSFSRAFF
TGTGCCTGGAGTAGGCAGGGGTCCTTTTCTAGAGCTTTCTTT
>TRBJ2-3|NA|TRBV19|NA
CASSITGYDTQYF
TGTGCCAGTAGTATCACAGGGTATGATACGCAGTATTTT
>TRBJ2-3|NA|TRBV15|TRBD2
CATSSGRTDTQYF
TGTGCCACCAGCAGCGGGAGGACAGATACGCAGTATTTT
>TRBJ2-2|once|TRBV10-1|TRBD2
CASSRLAGSANTGELFF
TGCGCCAGCTCCCGACTAGCGGGGTCCGCGAACACCGGGGAGCTGTTTTTT
>TRBJ1-2|NA|TRBV4-1|TRBD1
CASSQGQGYLTYGYTF
TGCGCCAGCAGCCAGGGACAGGGGTACCTTACGTATGGCTACACCTTC
>TRBJ1-2|NA|TRBV7-6|TRBD1
CASSLDRDGGYTF
TGTGCCAGCAGCTTGGACAGGGACGGTGGCTACACCTTC
>TRBJ2-5|few|TRBV5-5|NA
CASILSAGVETQYF
TGTGCCTCGATTCTCTCCGCAGGGGTAGAGACCCAGTACTTC
>TRBJ1-1|few|TRBV19|NA
CASSIAGLNTEAFF
TGTGCCAGTAGTATTGCGGGGCTGAACACTGAAGCTTTCTTT
>TRBJ2-5|NA|TRBV6-5|TRBD1
CASRPGQGWQETQYF
TGTGCCAGCAGACCGGGACAGGGGTGGCAAGAGACCCAGTACTTC
>TRBJ1-2|NA|TRBV5-5|NA
CASSLLASGIGYTF
TGTGCCAGCAGCTTACTCGCCTCAGGGATAGGCTACACCTTC
>TRBJ1-2|NA|TRBV5-4|NA
CASSSKGGDYGYTF
TGTGCCAGCAGCTCAAAGGGGGGGGACTATGGCTACACCTTC
>TRBJ2-2|NA|TRBV10-2|NA
CASKKAGQVGELFF
TGCGCCAGCAAGAAGGCAGGGCAGGTCGGGGAGCTGTTTTTT
>TRBJ2-1|NA|TRBV11-3|TRBD2
CASSLGIAGVNEQFF
TGTGCCAGCAGCTTAGGGATAGCGGGAGTAAATGAGCAGTTCTTC
>TRBJ1-1|NA|TRBV30|NA
CAWGGLGTEAFF
TGTGCCTGGGGGGGCCTCGGCACTGAAGCTTTCTTT
>TRBJ2-1|NA|TRBV27|TRBD1
CASSLYQGEEQFF
TGTGCCAGCAGTTTATATCAGGGGGAGGAGCAGTTCTTC
>TRBJ2-3|NA|TRBV2|TRBD1
CASSDPGQDIQYF
TGTGCCAGCAGTGACCCCGGACAGGATATACAGTATTTT
>TRBJ2-2|NA|TRBV28|NA
CASSSVPGTNTGELFF
TGTGCCAGCAGTTCAGTCCCGGGGACGAACACCGGGGAGCTGTTTTTT